These 10 T cell receptor beta chains were all obtained from the same sample, sequenced in a study of shared clonotypes between healthy human individuals. The repertoire was sequenced with immunoSEQ multiplex PCR; TCRdb's copy has only in-frame clones and lacks some. This table holds approximately 1.1 million clones, about four fifths found once. Material for sequencing was memory CD4+ T cells from PBMCs. As to subset: CD45RA-negative fraction. The receptor source for this set is a man between 18 and 35 years old in good health. Some clones in this sample may be carry-over from other donors' samples.

This clone was seen more than once but under ten times. The rearrangement uses TRBV2 and TRBJ1-6, with 7 bases identical to TRBD1. The ends lost 6 bases at V and 5 bases at J; junction bases unmatched: 4. This CDR3 is 14 amino acids long. Germline CDR1 is SNHLY and CDR2 is FYNNEI. The CDR3 reads CASRRTGDNSPLHF. DNA for the CDR3: TGTGCCAGCAGGCGAACAGGGGATAATTCACCCCTCCACTTT.

The chain recombines TRBV28 with TRBJ2-7; D possibly corresponds to TRBD1 (5 bases). Trimming stripped 4 bases from V and 2 bases from J, with 15 bases between. In germline, CDR1 is MDHEN, CDR2 SYDVKM. The CDR3 consists of 15 residues. The CDR3 here is CASSSPGSGTYEQYF. The CDR3 region has the DNA TGTGCCAGCAGTTCGCCCGGGTCAGGGACCTACGAGCAGTACTTC. The full variable domain, with the rest looked up from reference TRBV28 and TRBJ2-7, is DVKVTQSSRYLVKRTGEKVFLECVQDMDHENMFWYRQDPGLGLRLIYFSYDVKMKEKGDIPEGYSVSREKKERFSLILESASTNQTSMYLCASSSPGSGTYEQYFGPGTRLTVT.

In its sample, this clone was seen a few times. As DNA, the CDR3 is TGTGCCAGCAGCGTAGGCTCCCCCTGGGGAACAGATACGCAGTATTTT. Encoded protein: CASSVGSPWGTDTQYF. The chain carries TRBV9 and TRBJ2-3; no reliable D call. CDR3 size: 16 residues. Trimming took off 0 bases at V and 3 bases at J, with 14 bases between the two ends. Germline-derived CDR1 and CDR2 are SGDLS and YYNGEE.

The chain joins TRBV4-2 to TRBJ2-6, with TRBD2 matching 12 bases. The CDR3 runs to 19 residues. Germline V gene lookup returns CDR1 LGHNA and CDR2 YNFKEQ. V was pared by 1 base and J by 1 base, with 5 bases of the junction left unmatched. The CDR3 DNA reads as TGTGCCAGCAGCCAAGTTTCTCTAGCGGGAGGGTCTGGGGCCAACGTCCTGACTTTC. Its translation: CASSQVSLAGGSGANVLTF.

In its sample, this clone was seen once. V is TRBV6-1 and J is TRBJ2-4, with 8 bases that match TRBD1. V gave up 6 bases and J gave up 3 bases; unmatched junction bases: 4. The CDR3 is 14 amino acids. CDR1 and CDR2 from the germline V gene are MNHNS and SASEGT. The CDR3 sequence is CASRETGVKNIQYF. CDR3 nucleotides: TGTGCCAGCAGGGAGACAGGGGTCAAAAACATTCAGTACTTC.

This sequence joins TRBV2 and TRBJ1-1; 12 nucleotides agree with TRBD1. Germline V gene lookup returns CDR1 SNHLY and CDR2 FYNNEI. J was trimmed by 3 bases and V by 6 bases; bases with no gene match: 2. CDR3 size: 14 residues. The CDR3 DNA follows: TGTGCCAGCAGGGGACAGGGGGCTTACACTGAAGCTTTCTTT. It yields the protein CASRGQGAYTEAFF.

This clone was observed once. This chain links TRBV6-6 with TRBJ2-1, with D perhaps assigned TRBD1 or TRBD2 (5 bases each). This CDR3 comprises 12 residues. Trimming took 2 bases from V and 8 from J, leaving 7 bases between them. The germline CDR1 and CDR2 sequences are MNHNY and SVGAGI (reference sequence). The CDR3 sequence is CASSYRGDEQFF. Written as DNA, the CDR3 is TGTGCCAGCAGTTACCGAGGGGATGAGCAGTTCTTC.

This chain connects TRBV4-1 to TRBJ2-7, with 7 bases that match TRBD1. Unmatched junction bases numbered 4, after V lost 3 bases and J lost 5 bases. The CDR3 is 13 amino acids. Germline loops: CDR1 MGHRA, CDR2 YSYEKL. CDR3 bases: TGCGCCAGCAGCCACGTTGACAGGGACGAGCAGTACTTC. Protein sequence: CASSHVDRDEQYF.

The rearrangement joins TRBV11-1 to TRBJ1-1, with D possibly being TRBD1 (5 bases). The germline V gene has CDR1 SGHAT and CDR2 FQDESV (reference sequence). This CDR3 contains 14 residues. The V and J ends lost 3 bases and 1 base respectively, with 9 bases between them. CDR3 region: CASSFNQGNTEAFF. CDR3 in DNA: TGTGCCAGCAGCTTTAATCAGGGGAACACTGAAGCTTTCTTT.

The J gene is TRBJ1-4, the V gene TRBV5-6; D not resolved. V was trimmed by 6 bases and J by 4 bases, leaving 16 bases between them. This CDR3 is built from 15 residues. The V gene's germline CDR1 is SGHDT and CDR2 YYEEEE. The CDR3 sequence is CASKTLLNDNEKLFF. For the CDR3, the DNA is TGTGCCAGCAAGACCCTCCTCAACGATAATGAAAAACTGTTTTTT.